Listed below are T cell receptor beta chains from one sample, sequenced in a study of early T cells in non-severe SARS-CoV-2 infection. Each CDR3 protein is one row after TCRdb ran MiXCR on the 5' RACE reads. The sample has tens of thousands of distinct CDR3 sequences, approximately 15% seen once. The specimen sequenced was whole blood. The origin of the receptors is an adult who was a healthcare worker with PCR-confirmed SARS-CoV-2 infection or an uninfected control (not recorded which). Both conserved end residues are trimmed from each CDR3. The D gene is left open where the match is weak.

TRBV9,-,AISVEGDTEAF
TRBV7-3,TRBD2,ASSSLAGEEADTQY
TRBV6-1,-,ASSELRGNQPQH
TRBV9,-,ASSPSYGYT
TRBV20-1,TRBD2,SASRVAGPYEQY
TRBV5-1,-,ASSRGDSTDTQY
TRBV20-1,TRBD1,SASLGGADGYT
TRBV18,-,ASSPPGFLELNEQF
TRBV29-1,TRBD2,SVVAGMQF
TRBV7-2,-,ASSLVYRAVTYEQY
TRBV29-1,TRBD2,SVAGVEGAFSTDTQY
TRBV11-3,-,ASSRGLEQY
TRBV10-3,-,ATGVDTEAF
TRBV10-2,-,ASSEWGFDPQH
TRBV9,TRBD1,ASRGQGDNEQF
TRBV7-8,-,ASSLVGRSGADTQY
TRBV13,TRBD1,ASSEGTGGGHEQY
TRBV6-2/TRBV6-3,-,ASSYLGARSYNEQF
TRBV10-3,-,AISEGRPANEKLF
TRBV6-1,-,ASSEPGRGRYDEQY
TRBV20-1,TRBD2,SASARGGRALDTQY
TRBV20-1,-,SALNTETQY
TRBV30,-,AWSESGEAF